This T cell receptor (beta chain) was sequenced during a study of T cell responses to AZD1222 COVID-19 vaccine. TCRdb keeps only in-frame clones here, not all; method: immunoSEQ multiplex PCR. The sample lists 110,000 to 150,000 clones, about 93% seen once, with less than 6.5% in the top ten. This clone occurred once. Trimming left V 5 bases short and J 9 bases short, with 14 bases between. CDR3 size: 13 residues. Per the germline V gene, CDR1 is MNHEY and CDR2 is SVGAGI. The starting material was peripheral blood, obtained on day 0 of AZD1222 vaccination. The clonotype was recovered from an adult in good health. The rearrangement joins TRBV6-5 to TRBJ1-5, with D possibly matching TRBD1 (6 bases). DNA for the CDR3: TGTGCCAGCAGTAGGGGGGGACCCTGGCCCCAGCATTTT. It encodes CASSRGGPWPQHF.